Listed below are T cell receptor beta chains from one sample, sequenced in a study of identical twins. TCRdb reprocessed the 5' RACE reads with MiXCR, giving one entry per CDR3 protein. The table lists around 1.7 million distinct CDR3 sequences, roughly 35% of them singletons, with roughly 0.3% in the top ten. The sample was cord blood. These receptors were collected from a newborn girl in good health. Each CDR3 is given with its conserved first and last residue. D genes are given only for firm matches. Clone size appears in some rows only: once, few, many, or a class for an expanded clone.

d_call j_call clone_size v_call cdr3_nt cdr3_aa
NA TRBJ1-2 many TRBV3-1 TGTGCCAGCAGCCAAGATAAGGGGGGCTACACCTTC CASSQDKGGYTF
NA TRBJ2-7 few TRBV20-1 TGCAGTGCGCGGAAAAAAAAAGATGGGAGCTCCTACGAGCAGTACTTC CSARKKKDGSSYEQYF
TRBD2 TRBJ2-3 NA TRBV11-2 TGTGCCAGCAGCCCTTTTCTTACGGGGGGGGCCACAGATACGCAGTATTTT CASSPFLTGGATDTQYF
NA TRBJ2-7 few TRBV18 TGTGCCAGCTCCCCTCTACCCCCTTGGCGGGGCTCAGCCTACGAGCAGTACTTC CASSPLPPWRGSAYEQYF
TRBD1 TRBJ1-6 NA TRBV6-6 TGTGCCAGCAGACAGGGGACAGCGAGTTCACCCCTCCACTTT CASRQGTASSPLHF
NA TRBJ1-2 NA TRBV30 TGTGCCTGGAGTTCCACCTATGGCTACACCTTC CAWSSTYGYTF
TRBD1 TRBJ2-7 once TRBV6-6 TGTGCCAGGGGGATCGGGGACAGGGGGTCGAACGAGCAGTACTTC CARGIGDRGSNEQYF
NA TRBJ2-5 few TRBV18 TGTGCCAGCTCACCACCCGACTCCCCTGGGACCCAGTACTTC CASSPPDSPGTQYF
NA TRBJ2-1 many TRBV11-2 TGTGCCAGCAGCTTAGTCGGTTGGCAGTTCTTC CASSLVGWQFF
NA TRBJ2-7 NA TRBV6-5 TGTGCCAGCACCAGAGACGTTGGCCCGGGGGAGCAGTACTTC CASTRDVGPGEQYF
NA TRBJ2-3 NA TRBV4-2 TGTGCCAGCAGCCAAGAAGTCCCCATTGGTAGCGGACTTAGCACAGATACGCAGTATTTT CASSQEVPIGSGLSTDTQYF
NA TRBJ2-1 many TRBV18 TGTGCCAGCAGCCCAAGGGCCACTTACAATGAGCAGTTCTTC CASSPRATYNEQFF
NA TRBJ2-1 NA TRBV28 TGTGCCAGCAGTCCTGGGGCAGGGGTTTACAATGAGCAGTTCTTC CASSPGAGVYNEQFF
TRBD2 TRBJ2-7 NA TRBV2 TGTGCCAGCCGGACTAGCGTCTGCGAGCAGTACTTC CASRTSVCEQYF
NA TRBJ1-2 NA TRBV4-1 TGCGCCAGCAGCCAAGCGGCACGTGGAAAAGGCTATGGCTACACCTTC CASSQAARGKGYGYTF
TRBD1 TRBJ1-6 few TRBV7-9 TGTGCCAGCAGCTTTCGTTCGGGGACAGATAATTCACCCCTCCACTTT CASSFRSGTDNSPLHF
TRBD1 TRBJ2-3 few TRBV13 TGTGCCAGCAGCTTATTCGACAGGGGTGGAACAGATACGCAGTATTTT CASSLFDRGGTDTQYF
TRBD2 TRBJ2-1 NA TRBV9 TGTGCCAGCAGCGTAGGGACTAGCGGTCTCAATGAGCAGTTCTTC CASSVGTSGLNEQFF
NA TRBJ1-5 NA TRBV2 TGTGCCAGCAGTGCTATGGCGGCAGGCCCCCCTCAGCCCCAGCATTTT CASSAMAAGPPQPQHF
NA TRBJ2-5 few TRBV3-1 TGTGCCAGCAGCCCGGGGGGCTTTCGGGAGACCCAGTACTTC CASSPGGFRETQYF
NA TRBJ1-2 many TRBV6-6 TGTGCCAGCAGTTACTTGGCAGGGAGCTATGGCTACACCTTC CASSYLAGSYGYTF
TRBD2 TRBJ2-1 NA TRBV20-1 TGCAGTGCCAAAAGACTAGCGGGAGCTCCTAATGAGCAGTTCTTC CSAKRLAGAPNEQFF
NA TRBJ2-1 NA TRBV5-1 TGCGCCAGCAGCTTGGGGGCAGGGTCATTCCCTATAAACAATGAGCAGTTCTTC CASSLGAGSFPINNEQFF
TRBD2 TRBJ2-7 NA TRBV10-3 TGTGCCATCAGTCCGTCCACTAGCGGGAGTTCGCGCCGGAACGAGCAGTACTTC CAISPSTSGSSRRNEQYF
TRBD1 TRBJ2-7 NA TRBV27 TGTGCCATCGCCCCGGGACAGGGTTACGAGCAGTACTTC CAIAPGQGYEQYF
NA TRBJ2-4 few TRBV29-1 TGCAGCGTTGCAGGGAAAAACATTCAGTACTTC CSVAGKNIQYF